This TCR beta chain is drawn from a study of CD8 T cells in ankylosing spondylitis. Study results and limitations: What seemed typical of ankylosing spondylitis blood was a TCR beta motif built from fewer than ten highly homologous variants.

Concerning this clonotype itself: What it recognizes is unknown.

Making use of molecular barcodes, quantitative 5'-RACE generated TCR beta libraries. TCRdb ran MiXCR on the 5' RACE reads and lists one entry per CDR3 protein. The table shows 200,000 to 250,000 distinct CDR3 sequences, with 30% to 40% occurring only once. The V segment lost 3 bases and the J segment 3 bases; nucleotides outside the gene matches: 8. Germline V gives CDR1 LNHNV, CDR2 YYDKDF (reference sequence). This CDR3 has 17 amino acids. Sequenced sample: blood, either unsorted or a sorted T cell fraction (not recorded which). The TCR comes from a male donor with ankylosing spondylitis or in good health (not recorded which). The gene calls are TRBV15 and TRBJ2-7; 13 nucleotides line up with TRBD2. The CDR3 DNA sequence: TGTGCCACCAGCAGCCTACTACGACTAGCGGGGGGCTACGAGCAGTACTTC. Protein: CATSSLLRLAGGYEQYF. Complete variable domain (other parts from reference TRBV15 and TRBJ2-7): DAMVIQNPRYQVTQFGKPVTLSCSQTLNHNVMYWYQQKSSQAPKLLFHYYDKDFNNEADTPDNFQSRRPNTSFCFLDIRSPGLGDTAMYLCATSSLLRLAGGYEQYFGPGTRLTVT.